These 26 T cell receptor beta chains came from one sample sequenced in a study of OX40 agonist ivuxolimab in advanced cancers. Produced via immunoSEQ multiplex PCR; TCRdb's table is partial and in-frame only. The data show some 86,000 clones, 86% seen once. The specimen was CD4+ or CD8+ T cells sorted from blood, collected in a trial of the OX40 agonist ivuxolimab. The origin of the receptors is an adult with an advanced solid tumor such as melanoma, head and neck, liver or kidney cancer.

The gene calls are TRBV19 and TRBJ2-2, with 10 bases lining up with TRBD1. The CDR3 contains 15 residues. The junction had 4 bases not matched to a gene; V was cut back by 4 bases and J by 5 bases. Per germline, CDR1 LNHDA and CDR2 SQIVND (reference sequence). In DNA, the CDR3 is TGTGCCAGTAGTAGGACAGGGGGTGGTACCGGGGAGCTGTTTTTT. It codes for CASSRTGGGTGELFF. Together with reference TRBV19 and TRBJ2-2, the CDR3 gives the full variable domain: DGGITQSPKYLFRKEGQNVTLSCEQNLNHDAMYWYRQDPGQGLRLIYYSQIVNDFQKGDIAEGYSVSREKKESFPLTVTSAQKNPTAFYLCASSRTGGGTGELFFGEGSRLTVL.

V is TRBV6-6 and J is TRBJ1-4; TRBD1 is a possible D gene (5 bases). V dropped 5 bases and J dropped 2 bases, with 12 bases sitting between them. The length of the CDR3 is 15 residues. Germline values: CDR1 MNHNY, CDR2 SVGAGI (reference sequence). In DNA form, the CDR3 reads TGTGCCAGCAGTGGAACAGGTGGCACTAATGAAAAACTGTTTTTT. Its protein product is CASSGTGGTNEKLFF.

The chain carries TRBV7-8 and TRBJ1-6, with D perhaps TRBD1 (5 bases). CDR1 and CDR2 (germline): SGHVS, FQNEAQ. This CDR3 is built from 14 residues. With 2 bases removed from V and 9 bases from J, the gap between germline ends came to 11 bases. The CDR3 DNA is TGTGCCAGCAGCTTACGCCAGGGTGGTTCACCCCTCCACTTT. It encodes CASSLRQGGSPLHF.

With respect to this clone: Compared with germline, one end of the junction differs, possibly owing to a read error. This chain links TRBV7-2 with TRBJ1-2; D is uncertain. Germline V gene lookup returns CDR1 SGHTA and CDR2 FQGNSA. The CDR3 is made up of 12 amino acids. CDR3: CASSLDVYGYTF. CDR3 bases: TGTGCCAGCAGTTTAGACGTCTATGGCTACACCTTC. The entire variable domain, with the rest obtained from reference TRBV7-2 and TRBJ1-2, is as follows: GAGVSQSPSNKVTEKGKDVELRCDPISGHTALYWYRQSLGQGLEFLIYFQGNSAPDKSGLPSDRFSAERTGGSVSTLTIQRTQQEDSAVYLCASSLDVYGYTFGSGTRLTVV.

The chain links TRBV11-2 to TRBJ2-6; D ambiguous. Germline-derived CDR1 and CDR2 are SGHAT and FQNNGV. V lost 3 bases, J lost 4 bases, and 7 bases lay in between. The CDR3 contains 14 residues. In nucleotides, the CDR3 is TGTGCCAGCAGCTTCGCGACAGGGGCCAACGTCCTGACTTTC. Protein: CASSFATGANVLTF.

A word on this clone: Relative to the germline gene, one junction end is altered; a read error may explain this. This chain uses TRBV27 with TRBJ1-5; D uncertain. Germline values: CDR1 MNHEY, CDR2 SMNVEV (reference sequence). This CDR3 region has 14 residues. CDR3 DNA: TGTGCCAGCGGTTTAAAACAAAGCAATCAGCCCCAGCATTTT. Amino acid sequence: CASGLKQSNQPQHF.

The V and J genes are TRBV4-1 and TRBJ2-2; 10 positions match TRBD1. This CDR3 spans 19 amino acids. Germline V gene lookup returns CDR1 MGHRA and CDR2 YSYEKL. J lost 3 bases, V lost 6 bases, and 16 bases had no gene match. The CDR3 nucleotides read TGCGCCAGCAGTGGATGGGGACAGGGGAGTATGGTATACACCGGGGAGCTGTTTTTT. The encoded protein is CASSGWGQGSMVYTGELFF.

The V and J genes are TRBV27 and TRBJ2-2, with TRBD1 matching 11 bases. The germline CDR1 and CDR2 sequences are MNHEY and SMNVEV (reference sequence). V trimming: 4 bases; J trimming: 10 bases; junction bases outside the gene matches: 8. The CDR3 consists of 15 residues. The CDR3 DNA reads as TGTGCCAGCAGTTCCCCGGGACAGGGGGTGGAGGAGCTGTTTTTT. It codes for CASSSPGQGVEELFF.

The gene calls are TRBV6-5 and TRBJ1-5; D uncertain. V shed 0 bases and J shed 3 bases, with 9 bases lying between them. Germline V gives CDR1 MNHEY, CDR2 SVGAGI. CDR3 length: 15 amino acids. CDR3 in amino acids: CASSYSSGYNQPQHF. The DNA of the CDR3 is TGTGCCAGCAGTTACTCGAGCGGCTACAATCAGCCCCAGCATTTT.

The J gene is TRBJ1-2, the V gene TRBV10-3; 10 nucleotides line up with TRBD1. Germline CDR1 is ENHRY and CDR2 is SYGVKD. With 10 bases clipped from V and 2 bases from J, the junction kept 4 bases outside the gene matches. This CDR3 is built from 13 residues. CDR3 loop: CATRTGGNYGYTF. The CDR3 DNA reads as TGTGCCACCCGGACAGGGGGGAACTATGGCTACACCTTC.

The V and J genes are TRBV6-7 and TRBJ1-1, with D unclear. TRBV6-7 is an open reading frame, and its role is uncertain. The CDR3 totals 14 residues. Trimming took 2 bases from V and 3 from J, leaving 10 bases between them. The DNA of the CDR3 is TGTGCCAGCAGTTACCCCAAGAGCTACACTGAAGCTTTCTTT. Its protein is CASSYPKSYTEAFF.

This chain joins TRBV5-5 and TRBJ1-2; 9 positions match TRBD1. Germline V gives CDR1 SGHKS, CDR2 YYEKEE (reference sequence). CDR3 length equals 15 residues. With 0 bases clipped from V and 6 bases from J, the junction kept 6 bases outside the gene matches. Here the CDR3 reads CASSLGDRVSDGYTF. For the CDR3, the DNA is TGTGCCAGCAGCTTGGGGGACAGGGTTTCAGATGGCTACACCTTC.

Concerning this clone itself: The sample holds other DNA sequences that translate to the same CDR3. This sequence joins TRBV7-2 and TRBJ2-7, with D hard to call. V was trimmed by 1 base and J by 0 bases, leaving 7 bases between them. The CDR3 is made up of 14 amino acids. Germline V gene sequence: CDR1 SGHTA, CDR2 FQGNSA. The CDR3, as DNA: TGTGCCAGCAGCTTAGGAAGGAGCTCCTACGAGCAGTACTTC. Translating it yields CASSLGRSSYEQYF. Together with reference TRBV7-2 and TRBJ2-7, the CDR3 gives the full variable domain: GAGVSQSPSNKVTEKGKDVELRCDPISGHTALYWYRQSLGQGLEFLIYFQGNSAPDKSGLPSDRFSAERTGGSVSTLTIQRTQQEDSAVYLCASSLGRSSYEQYFGPGTRLTVT.

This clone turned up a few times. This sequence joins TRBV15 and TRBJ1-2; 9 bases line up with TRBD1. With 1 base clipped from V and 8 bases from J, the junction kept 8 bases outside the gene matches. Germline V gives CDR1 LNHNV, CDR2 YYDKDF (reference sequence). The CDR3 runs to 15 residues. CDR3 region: CATSRVPGQGWGYTF. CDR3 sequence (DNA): TGTGCCACCAGCAGAGTCCCGGGACAGGGATGGGGCTACACCTTC. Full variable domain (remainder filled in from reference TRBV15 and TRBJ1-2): DAMVIQNPRYQVTQFGKPVTLSCSQTLNHNVMYWYQQKSSQAPKLLFHYYDKDFNNEADTPDNFQSRRPNTSFCFLDIRSPGLGDTAMYLCATSRVPGQGWGYTFGSGTRLTVV.

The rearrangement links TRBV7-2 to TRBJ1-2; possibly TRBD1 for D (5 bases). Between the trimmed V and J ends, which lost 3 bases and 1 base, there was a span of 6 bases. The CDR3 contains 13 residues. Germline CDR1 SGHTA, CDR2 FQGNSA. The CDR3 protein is CASSFQGNYGYTF. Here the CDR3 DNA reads TGTGCCAGCAGCTTCCAGGGTAACTATGGCTACACCTTC.

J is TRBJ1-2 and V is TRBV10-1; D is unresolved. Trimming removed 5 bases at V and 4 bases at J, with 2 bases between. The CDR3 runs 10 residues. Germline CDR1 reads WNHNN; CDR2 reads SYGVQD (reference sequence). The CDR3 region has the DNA TGCGCCAGCAGTACCTATGGCTACACCTTC. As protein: CASSTYGYTF.

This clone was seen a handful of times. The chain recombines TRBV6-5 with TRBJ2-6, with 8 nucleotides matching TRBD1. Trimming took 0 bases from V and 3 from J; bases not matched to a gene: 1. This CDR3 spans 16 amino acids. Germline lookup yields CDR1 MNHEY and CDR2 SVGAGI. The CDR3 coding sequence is TGTGCCAGCAGTTACTCGGACAGGGTTGGGGCCAACGTCCTGACTTTC. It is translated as CASSYSDRVGANVLTF.

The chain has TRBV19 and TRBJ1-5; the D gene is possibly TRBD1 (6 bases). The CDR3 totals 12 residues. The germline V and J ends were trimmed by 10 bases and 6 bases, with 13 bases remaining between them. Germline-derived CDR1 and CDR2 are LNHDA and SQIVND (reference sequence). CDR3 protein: CATYRDGQPQHF. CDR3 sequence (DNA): TGTGCCACTTACAGGGACGGTCAGCCCCAGCATTTT. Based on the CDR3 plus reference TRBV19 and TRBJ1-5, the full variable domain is DGGITQSPKYLFRKEGQNVTLSCEQNLNHDAMYWYRQDPGQGLRLIYYSQIVNDFQKGDIAEGYSVSREKKESFPLTVTSAQKNPTAFYLCATYRDGQPQHFGDGTRLSIL.

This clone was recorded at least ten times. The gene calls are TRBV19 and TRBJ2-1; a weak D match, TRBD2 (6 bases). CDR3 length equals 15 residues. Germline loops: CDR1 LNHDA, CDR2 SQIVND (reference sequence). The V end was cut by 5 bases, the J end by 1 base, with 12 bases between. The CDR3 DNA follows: TGTGCCAGTAGTGCAGGCGCGGGATCCTACAATGAGCAGTTCTTC. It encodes CASSAGAGSYNEQFF.

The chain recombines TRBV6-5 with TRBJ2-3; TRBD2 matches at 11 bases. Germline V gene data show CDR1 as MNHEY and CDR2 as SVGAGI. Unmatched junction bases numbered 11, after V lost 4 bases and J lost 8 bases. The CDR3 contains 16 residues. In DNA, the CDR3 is TGTGCCAGCAGTTTGACTAGCGGGATACCCCCCGGTACGCAGTATTTT. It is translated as CASSLTSGIPPGTQYF.

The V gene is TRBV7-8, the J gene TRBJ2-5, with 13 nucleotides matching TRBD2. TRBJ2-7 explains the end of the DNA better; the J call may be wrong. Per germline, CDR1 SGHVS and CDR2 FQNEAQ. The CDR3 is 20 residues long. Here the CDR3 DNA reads TGTGCCAGCAGCTTATACCCCAGGACTAGCGGGAGCCCATGGCTCCACGAGCAGTACTTC. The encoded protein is CASSLYPRTSGSPWLHEQYF.

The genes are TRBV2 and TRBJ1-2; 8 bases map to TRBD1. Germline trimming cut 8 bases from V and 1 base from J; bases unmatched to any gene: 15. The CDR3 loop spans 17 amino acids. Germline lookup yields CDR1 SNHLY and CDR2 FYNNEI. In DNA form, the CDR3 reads TGTGCCAGCCGGGACCTCGACAGGGGTTGGGATAACTATGGCTACACCTTC. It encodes CASRDLDRGWDNYGYTF.

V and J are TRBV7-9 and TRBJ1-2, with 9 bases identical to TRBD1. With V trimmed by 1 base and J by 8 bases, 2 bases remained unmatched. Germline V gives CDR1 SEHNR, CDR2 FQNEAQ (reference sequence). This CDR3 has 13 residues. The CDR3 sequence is CASSLGTGVGYTF. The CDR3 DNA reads TGTGCCAGCAGCTTAGGGACAGGGGTCGGCTACACCTTC.

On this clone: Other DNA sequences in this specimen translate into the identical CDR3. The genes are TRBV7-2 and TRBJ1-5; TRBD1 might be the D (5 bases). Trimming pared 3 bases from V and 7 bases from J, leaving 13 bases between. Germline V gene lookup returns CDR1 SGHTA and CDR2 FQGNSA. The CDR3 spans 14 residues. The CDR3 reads CASSLGQGKQPQHF. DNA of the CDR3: TGTGCCAGCAGCTTGGGTCAGGGTAAACAGCCCCAGCATTTT. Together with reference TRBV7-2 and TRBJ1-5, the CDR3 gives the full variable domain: GAGVSQSPSNKVTEKGKDVELRCDPISGHTALYWYRQSLGQGLEFLIYFQGNSAPDKSGLPSDRFSAERTGGSVSTLTIQRTQQEDSAVYLCASSLGQGKQPQHFGDGTRLSIL.

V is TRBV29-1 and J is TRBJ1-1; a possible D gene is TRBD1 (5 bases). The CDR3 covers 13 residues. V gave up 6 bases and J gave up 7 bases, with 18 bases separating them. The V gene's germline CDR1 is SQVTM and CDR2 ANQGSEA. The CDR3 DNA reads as TGCAGCGTCAAACGGATGGGGGTGGTTGAAGCTTTCTTT. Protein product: CSVKRMGVVEAFF.

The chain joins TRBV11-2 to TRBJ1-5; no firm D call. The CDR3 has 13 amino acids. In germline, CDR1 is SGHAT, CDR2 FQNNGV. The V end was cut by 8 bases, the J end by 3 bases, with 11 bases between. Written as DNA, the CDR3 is TGTGCCAGCGGCGTGGACTACAATCAGCCCCAGCATTTT. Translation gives CASGVDYNQPQHF.